Listed here are 17 T cell receptor beta chains from one sample, sequenced in a study of blood T cell repertoires in COVID-19. Assay used: immunoSEQ multiplex PCR; TCRdb lists only in-frame clones, some missing. The sample holds some 150,000 clones; just under 90% are singletons and the top ten take over 8.5%. Specimen: peripheral blood. Receptors originate from a woman aged 45 to 65 with active or convalescent COVID-19.

This clone was recorded only once. The chain employs TRBV9 and TRBJ1-1; D is undetermined. The V end lost 0 bases, the J end lost 4 bases, and 4 bases lay between the germline ends. Germline CDR1 reads SGDLS; CDR2 reads YYNGEE. The CDR3 sequence is 12 residues long. The DNA for the CDR3 is TGTGCCAGCAGCGTAGACTCCACTGAAGCTTTCTTT. Its protein is CASSVDSTEAFF.

This chain links TRBV7-2 with TRBJ1-5; no firm D call. Germline-derived CDR1 and CDR2 are SGHTA and FQGNSA. CDR3 length: 12 amino acids. Trimming removed 3 bases from V and 4 bases from J, with 4 bases in between. CDR3 protein: CASSFINQPQHF. The CDR3 nucleotides read TGTGCCAGCAGCTTTATAAATCAGCCCCAGCATTTT.

V is TRBV6-5 and J is TRBJ2-7, with a possible D match to TRBD1 (6 bases). The CDR3 spans 15 residues. Trimming left V 6 bases short and J 0 bases short, with 15 bases between. Looked up from germline, CDR1 is MNHEY and CDR2 is SVGAGI. The DNA of the CDR3 is TGTGCCAGCAGGCCCGATTGGACAGTCTCCTACGAGCAGTACTTC. Translating it yields CASRPDWTVSYEQYF.

This clone was seen only once. The chain recombines TRBV7-8 with TRBJ1-5, with D uncertain. The CDR3 has 13 amino acids. Germline lookup yields CDR1 SGHVS and CDR2 FQNEAQ. The V end was cut by 5 bases, the J end by 6 bases, with 11 bases between. The CDR3 loop reads CASSISIGQPQHF. The CDR3 DNA follows: TGTGCCAGCAGCATTAGCATCGGTCAGCCCCAGCATTTT.

The rearrangement links TRBV11-2 to TRBJ2-7, with no clear D. The length of the CDR3 is 13 residues. Germline CDR1 reads SGHAT; CDR2 reads FQNNGV. V was clipped by 1 base and J by 3 bases, with 7 bases between them. CDR3 loop: CASSLGANYEQYF. The CDR3, as DNA: TGTGCCAGCAGCTTAGGGGCGAACTACGAGCAGTACTTC.

V and J are TRBV4-2 and TRBJ1-1; D remains ambiguous. CDR1 is LGHNA and CDR2 is YNFKEQ in the germline V gene. V was trimmed by 1 base and J by 1 base, leaving 10 bases between them. This CDR3 has 15 amino acids. CDR3 nucleotide sequence: TGTGCCAGCAGCCAAGGGCGAGGAAGGAACACTGAAGCTTTCTTT. Protein: CASSQGRGRNTEAFF.

V is TRBV19 and J is TRBJ1-2; no firm D call. Germline V lookup: CDR1 LNHDA, CDR2 SQIVND (reference sequence). This CDR3 is built from 13 residues. Trimming left V 5 bases short and J 5 bases short, with 12 bases between. This CDR3 is CASSSQDSYGYTF. The CDR3 coding sequence is TGTGCCAGTAGTTCTCAGGATTCTTATGGCTACACCTTC. The full variable domain, completed using reference TRBV19 and TRBJ1-2, is DGGITQSPKYLFRKEGQNVTLSCEQNLNHDAMYWYRQDPGQGLRLIYYSQIVNDFQKGDIAEGYSVSREKKESFPLTVTSAQKNPTAFYLCASSSQDSYGYTFGSGTRLTVV.

The chain joins TRBV2 to TRBJ1-2, with 10 nucleotides matching TRBD1. The length of the CDR3 is 13 residues. The V gene end was trimmed by 5 bases and the J gene end by 8 bases; junction bases not matched to a gene: 5. CDR1 is SNHLY and CDR2 is FYNNEI in the germline V gene. CDR3 loop: CASSRGQGRGYTF. The CDR3 nucleotides read TGTGCCAGCAGTCGGGGACAGGGGAGGGGCTACACCTTC.

The rearrangement uses TRBV19 and TRBJ1-2; D not certain. CDR3 length equals 15 residues. V dropped 0 bases and J dropped 0 bases, with 8 bases sitting between them. Germline assignment: CDR1 LNHDA and CDR2 SQIVND (reference sequence). Here the CDR3 DNA reads TGTGCCAGTAGTATAGATGGCGGCGCTAACTATGGCTACACCTTC. It yields the protein CASSIDGGANYGYTF.

This chain connects TRBV7-3 to TRBJ2-1; D is unclear. CDR1 is SGHTA and CDR2 is FQGTGA in the germline V gene. Trimming took off 2 bases at V and 0 bases at J, with 5 bases between the two ends. The CDR3 totals 14 residues. Here the CDR3 DNA reads TGTGCCAGCAGCTTAGCGAGCTCCTACAATGAGCAGTTCTTC. Amino acids: CASSLASSYNEQFF.

The chain is built from TRBV11-1 and TRBJ2-6, with D tentatively TRBD2 (5 bases). V was trimmed by 3 bases and J by 3 bases, leaving 12 bases between them. Looked up from germline, CDR1 is SGHAT and CDR2 is FQDESV (reference sequence). CDR3 length equals 16 residues. The CDR3 is CASSLMRAGGANVLTF. In nucleotides, the CDR3 is TGTGCCAGCAGCTTGATGCGGGCGGGTGGGGCCAACGTCCTGACTTTC.

The V call is TRBV10-3, the J call TRBJ2-1; TRBD2 matches 10 bases. The V gene end was trimmed by 5 bases and the J gene end by 3 bases; junction bases not matched to a gene: 1. The CDR3 covers 14 residues. From germline, CDR1 is ENHRY and CDR2 SYGVKD. In DNA form, the CDR3 reads TGTGCCATCAGTCTAGCGGGGGACTACAATGAGCAGTTCTTC. As protein: CAISLAGDYNEQFF.

The chain combines TRBV7-2 with TRBJ1-2; D is perhaps TRBD1 (5 bases). The germline gives CDR1 SGHTA, CDR2 FQGNSA. Trimming pared 5 bases from V and 2 bases from J, leaving 15 bases between. The CDR3 extends over 15 amino acids. CDR3 sequence: CASSKDLQENYGYTF. CDR3 nucleotides: TGTGCCAGCAGCAAAGATCTACAGGAGAACTATGGCTACACCTTC.

This clone has just one count. J is TRBJ1-1 and V is TRBV18; possible D gene TRBD1, 6 bases. Looked up from germline, CDR1 is KGHSH and CDR2 is LQKENI. Trimming left V 6 bases short and J 4 bases short, with 15 bases between. This CDR3 spans 14 amino acids. The CDR3 DNA reads as TGTGCCAGCTCCACTGTGGGGGGGGCCACTGAAGCTTTCTTT. This sequence encodes CASSTVGGATEAFF. The full variable domain, its missing parts supplied by reference TRBV18 and TRBJ1-1, is NAGVMQNPRHLVRRRGQEARLRCSPMKGHSHVYWYRQLPEEGLKFMVYLQKENIIDESGMPKERFSAEFPKEGPSILRIQQVVRGDSAAYFCASSTVGGATEAFFGQGTRLTVV.

This chain joins TRBV4-2 and TRBJ2-1; 7 bases map to TRBD2. The germline CDR1 and CDR2 sequences are LGHNA and YNFKEQ. The CDR3 extends over 17 amino acids. V was pared by 1 base and J by 0 bases, with 6 bases of the junction left unmatched. DNA for the CDR3: TGTGCCAGCAGCCAAGGACTCGGGGGGAGCTCCTACAATGAGCAGTTCTTC. Amino acid sequence: CASSQGLGGSSYNEQFF.

This clone was observed a few times. CDR3 DNA: TGTGCCAGCAGTGAAAGGAGGGGTCAAGAGACCCAGTACTTC. Translating gives CASSERRGQETQYF. The V gene is TRBV2, the J gene TRBJ2-5, with D perhaps matching TRBD2 (6 bases). Trimming shortened V by 2 bases and J by 2 bases, and 9 bases separated the two germline ends. Per the germline V gene, CDR1 is SNHLY and CDR2 is FYNNEI. The CDR3 covers 14 residues.

Details on this clone: The same CDR3 can be traced to other DNA sequences in this sample. V is TRBV15 and J is TRBJ2-5, with D possibly matching TRBD2 (5 bases). The V end was cut by 0 bases, the J end by 2 bases, with 10 bases between. Per the germline V gene, CDR1 is LNHNV and CDR2 is YYDKDF (reference sequence). CDR3 size: 15 residues. The DNA of the CDR3 is TGTGCCACCAGCAGAGATCGCGGGTTACAAGAGACCCAGTACTTC. It translates to CATSRDRGLQETQYF.